This TCR beta chain was recorded in a study of siplizumab effects on memory and regulatory T cells. Overall study results and limits: Under siplizumab, an average approximately 71% of mappable alloreactive CD4+ clones were Treg-derived, compared with 25% to 30% in controls. Neither a naive nor a memory phenotype was assignable to roughly 80-95% of proliferating CD4+ or CD8+ clones.

Assays captured 9.8 x 10^4 or so TCR templates per sample. TCRdb's table, derived via immunoSEQ multiplex PCR, lists solely in-frame clones and lacks some. Of roughly 25,000 clones listed, around 84% are singletons. Remarks on this clone: Its cognate antigen is unknown.

The V gene lost 3 bases and the J gene lost 4 bases, with 12 bases spanning the gap. CDR1 and CDR2 from the germline V gene are LNHDA and SQIVND (reference sequence). The CDR3 spans 14 residues. Sequencing was performed on memory CD4+ T cells sorted from blood. The chain combines TRBV19 with TRBJ2-5; D might be TRBD1 (6 bases). The sequence came from a human donor in good health. CDR3 loop: CASSMLGHRETQYF. In DNA, the CDR3 is TGTGCCAGTAGTATGCTGGGACACCGAGAGACCCAGTACTTC.